This record concerns one T cell receptor beta chain sequence. Its antigen has not been determined. Per-base quality was not reported, and no clone a single base away is much larger than it. TCRbeta CDR3 regions were amplified from genomic DNA by means of the immunoSEQ Assay, a bias-controlled multiplex PCR. In the source study's methods: Within the assay, amplification of reference gene primers was used to estimate how many nucleated cells each sample contained. To quantify the absolute abundance of each unique TCRbeta CDR3 rearrangement, sequence reads were collapsed and filtered. For each sample, productive Simpson clonality was calculated as the square root of Simpson's diversity index across productive rearrangements. The clones in this table, taken by TCRdb from immuneACCESS, are in-frame only. Not every clone is retained; where verified, under half of the shortfall comes from an unresolved V gene, and the cause of the rest is unknown. V, J and clone size are taken as reported in that table, and D and trimming were inferred from the DNA itself. The sample includes approximately 80,000 clones, with about four fifths observed a single time. The top ten clones comprise about 45% of the sample.

The data belong to a study of blood T cell repertoires in COVID-19 (dated by TCRdb to about 2020). With respect to the entire study: Collaborator samples came from the United States, Italy and Spain and covered acute and convalescent phases of COVID-19. The material from the prospective study consisted of cDNA or gDNA derived from T cells, B-cell-depleted T cells, or PBMCs. The dataset comprised deeply sampled blood TCRbeta repertoires from subjects exposed to, actively infected with, or recovered from COVID-19. The repertoires were released in a freely available public database intended as a resource for research on the immune response to SARS-CoV-2. Samples were obtained from the ongoing ImmuneRACE study (first 160 participants) and from over 1,000 subjects provided by 6 global collaborators. The sample metadata nearly always contained a de-identified subject ID, COVID-19 status, age in years and sex. Where available, HLA class I and class II types were obtained from metadata supplied by the sample provider rather than from assay-based typing. The paper's findings and limits, for the study overall: The quantity of clinical and demographic metadata differed by source and by participant and was supplied without curation.

Collaborating institutions collected whole blood in K2EDTA tubes following their own protocols. For TCRbeta analysis, collaborators shipped samples in one of three forms: frozen whole blood, isolated PBMCs, or DNA extracted from either of those sample types. The germline ends are 9 bases apart after V is trimmed by 4 bases and J by 3 bases. From cysteine to phenylalanine, the CDR3 is 13 amino acids long. The DNA shown is the 39-base CDR3, in frame from base 1. CDR1 and CDR2, looked up from the germline V gene, are KGHSH and LQKENI. Sequencing was done on a sample of peripheral blood. This clonotype originated in an elderly man with acute or convalescent COVID-19. The chain links TRBV18 with TRBJ1-2; the D gene identity is not certain. The DNA sequence is given as TGTGCCAGCTCACGAGTATCGGACTATGGCTACACCTTC. Translated, it reads CASSRVSDYGYTF.